This paragraph covers one T cell receptor (beta chain) sequence. The antigen is unknown. The TCR beta cDNA libraries carried unique molecular identifiers. It was from roughly 1 to 10 million T cells that some 460,000 cDNA molecules came. Each CDR3 protein is one row after TCRdb ran MiXCR on the PCR reads. The sample has about 800,000 distinct CDR3 sequences, less than 35% seen once. These data are taken from a study of post-analysis software for immune sequencing data. Study background: Patients with relapsing-remitting, secondary progressive and progressive-relapsing multiple sclerosis courses were all represented.

Study results and caveats: Under F measure analysis, samples from one preparation batch co-clustered strongly.

The TCR sequence derives from a girl aged 10 to 17 with multiple sclerosis. Material: blood.

The CDR3: CASSLGYGDGNYEQYF. The CDR3 nucleotides read TGTGCCAGCAGTTTAGGCTACGGGGACGGAAATTACGAGCAGTACTTC. The V call is TRBV28, the J call TRBJ2-7; either TRBD1 or TRBD2 may fit D (5 bases each). In germline, CDR1 is MDHEN, CDR2 SYDVKM. V was pared by 2 bases and J by 4 bases, with 18 bases between. This CDR3 contains 16 residues.